This T cell receptor (beta chain) was captured in a study of CD8 T cells in ankylosing spondylitis. The CDR3 loop spans 14 amino acids. V lost 2 bases to trimming and J lost 5 bases, with 13 bases between them. Germline-derived CDR1 and CDR2 are SGDLS and YYNGEE. As to this clonotype: The antigen is undetermined.

Regarding the study as a whole: Reportedly, matched ankylosing spondylitis synovial fluid was significantly enriched for disease-linked clones. Disease-linked clones had a CD8+ phenotype and relatively low frequency in peripheral blood.

Libraries of TCR beta came from quantitative 5'-RACE with molecular barcodes. TCRdb ran MiXCR on the 5' RACE reads and lists one entry per CDR3 protein. Of 150,000 to 200,000 distinct CDR3 sequences listed, around a third are singletons. This rearrangement joins TRBV9 to TRBJ2-5; a possible D gene is TRBD2 (6 bases). Sequenced material: synovial fluid, either unsorted or a sorted T cell fraction (not recorded which). This TCR derives from a male donor with ankylosing spondylitis. The CDR3 sequence is CASSVGGGGETQYF. CDR3 bases: TGTGCCAGCAGCGTCGGTGGTGGGGGGGAGACCCAGTACTTC.